The present TCR beta chain was sequenced within a study of blood T cell repertoires in COVID-19. About the study: There were acute and convalescent COVID-19 samples, and they came from the United States, Italy and Spain. PBMCs, B-cell-depleted T cells, or T cells provided the cDNA or gDNA that made up the material.

This CDR3 is 15 amino acids long. Germline-derived CDR1 and CDR2 are SGHRS and YFSETQ. Trimming removed 4 bases from V and 7 bases from J; junction bases left unmatched: 5. Per the original methods: Reference gene primers were amplified, and this amplification served to estimate nucleated cell counts. Clones were read by immunoSEQ multiplex PCR, and TCRdb kept only the in-frame ones, dropping some. Clone size and V and J calls were adopted from that table, with D and trimming inferred from the DNA. Here the sample spans hundreds of thousands of clones, roughly 87% being singletons. About this clone itself: This sample also contains other DNA sequences that code for the same CDR3.

Recovery among Cohort 3 donors was established by two negative PCRs, clearance, or symptom resolution. The clonotype originates from a woman in her thirties who had recovered from COVID-19. The sample taken for sequencing was PBMCs or T cells enriched from blood (not recorded which). The chain has TRBV5-1 and TRBJ1-4, with 12 bases fitting TRBD1. The CDR3: CASSRGQGAGEKLFF. For the CDR3, the DNA is TGCGCCAGCAGCCGGGGACAGGGGGCAGGTGAAAAACTGTTTTTT.